Listed below are T cell receptor beta chains from one sample, sequenced in a study of type 1 regulatory T cells. From the reads, TCRdb called clonotypes with MiXCR, one entry per CDR3 protein. This repertoire shows 90,000 to 100,000 distinct CDR3 sequences, roughly 30% found once; its top ten account for less than 2.5%. The sequencing sample was made of CD4+ T cells, either the whole sample or a sorted fraction (not recorded which). The receptors derive from a human donor in good health. Both conserved end residues are part of each CDR3. The order of the fields is D gene, clone size, J gene, V gene, CDR3 protein, CDR3 DNA. A D gene is named only where the DNA matches it firmly. The size entry is marked missing in some rows and otherwise reads once, few, many or a size class.

D: NA
size: NA
J: TRBJ2-1
V: TRBV29-1
CDR3: CSVAAGGSRNEQFF
DNA: TGCAGCGTTGCGGCGGGTGGGAGCAGGAATGAGCAGTTCTTC

D: TRBD1
size: NA
J: TRBJ2-1
V: TRBV11-2
CDR3: CASSSGGQGAFNEQFF
DNA: TGTGCCAGCAGCTCGGGGGGACAGGGGGCATTCAATGAGCAGTTCTTC

D: NA
size: NA
J: TRBJ1-4
V: TRBV6-5
CDR3: CASSYDRTEKLFF
DNA: TGTGCCAGCAGTTACGACAGAACGGAAAAACTGTTTTTT

D: NA
size: NA
J: TRBJ1-4
V: TRBV2
CDR3: CASSESRGIGEKLFF
DNA: TGTGCCAGCAGTGAAAGCCGGGGGATTGGTGAAAAACTGTTTTTT

D: TRBD2
size: NA
J: TRBJ2-7
V: TRBV5-6
CDR3: CASSQLRGGAWEQYF
DNA: TGTGCCAGCAGCCAGTTACGGGGGGGGGCCTGGGAGCAGTACTTC

D: NA
size: NA
J: TRBJ2-1
V: TRBV7-2
CDR3: CASSLVGNSYNEQFF
DNA: TGTGCCAGCAGCTTAGTTGGTAATAGTTACAATGAGCAGTTCTTC

D: NA
size: NA
J: TRBJ1-6
V: TRBV5-1
CDR3: CASSLGQAVHSPLHF
DNA: TGCGCCAGCAGCTTGGGCCAGGCCGTGCATTCACCCCTCCACTTT

D: NA
size: NA
J: TRBJ2-5
V: TRBV29-1
CDR3: CSVEIGLMAQETQYF
DNA: TGCAGCGTGGAAATCGGACTAATGGCCCAAGAGACCCAGTACTTC

D: NA
size: NA
J: TRBJ2-7
V: TRBV6-2/TRBV6-3
CDR3: CASSFAGDYTDF
DNA: TGTGCCAGCAGTTTTGCAGGGGACTATACCGACTTC

D: NA
size: NA
J: TRBJ1-2
V: TRBV7-2
CDR3: CASSLGGGDGYTF
DNA: TGTGCCAGCAGCTTAGGAGGGGGAGATGGCTACACCTTC

D: TRBD1
size: few
J: TRBJ2-1
V: TRBV20-1
CDR3: CSARDRDRSSYNEQFF
DNA: TGCAGTGCTAGAGATCGGGACAGAAGCTCCTACAATGAGCAGTTCTTC

D: NA
size: NA
J: TRBJ2-5
V: TRBV10-3
CDR3: CAISDGGQKTQYF
DNA: TGTGCCATCAGTGACGGGGGGCAGAAGACCCAGTACTTC

D: TRBD2
size: NA
J: TRBJ2-3
V: TRBV20-1
CDR3: CSAGGGRAQDTQYF
DNA: TGCAGTGCTGGTGGCGGGAGGGCCCAAGATACGCAGTATTTT

D: NA
size: few
J: TRBJ1-5
V: TRBV7-8
CDR3: CASSHRAFNQPQHF
DNA: TGTGCCAGCAGCCATCGGGCTTTCAATCAGCCCCAGCATTTT

D: TRBD1
size: NA
J: TRBJ2-4
V: TRBV7-3
CDR3: CASSLDRGGNIQYF
DNA: TGTGCCAGCAGCTTGGACAGGGGAGGAAACATTCAGTACTTC

D: NA
size: NA
J: TRBJ2-3
V: TRBV28
CDR3: CASSRERVTDTQYF
DNA: TGTGCCAGCAGTCGGGAGCGGGTTACAGATACGCAGTATTTT

D: TRBD1
size: NA
J: TRBJ1-5
V: TRBV19
CDR3: CASSGTGSSWQPQHF
DNA: TGTGCCAGTAGTGGGACAGGGTCGTCGTGGCAGCCCCAGCATTTT

D: TRBD1
size: NA
J: TRBJ2-1
V: TRBV20-1
CDR3: CSAGGQGKLF
DNA: TGCAGTGCTGGGGGACAGGGTAAACTCTTC

D: TRBD2
size: NA
J: TRBJ2-5
V: TRBV5-1
CDR3: CASSPGGSSGSGETQYF
DNA: TGCGCCAGCAGCCCGGGGGGGTCTAGCGGGAGTGGAGAGACCCAGTACTTC

D: TRBD1
size: few
J: TRBJ1-2
V: TRBV12-3/TRBV12-4
CDR3: CASTRDRGSYGYTF
DNA: TGTGCCAGCACCCGGGACAGGGGGAGCTATGGCTACACCTTC

D: NA
size: NA
J: TRBJ2-7
V: TRBV20-1
CDR3: CSARDHFGFGEQYF
DNA: TGCAGTGCTAGAGATCATTTTGGTTTCGGCGAGCAGTACTTC